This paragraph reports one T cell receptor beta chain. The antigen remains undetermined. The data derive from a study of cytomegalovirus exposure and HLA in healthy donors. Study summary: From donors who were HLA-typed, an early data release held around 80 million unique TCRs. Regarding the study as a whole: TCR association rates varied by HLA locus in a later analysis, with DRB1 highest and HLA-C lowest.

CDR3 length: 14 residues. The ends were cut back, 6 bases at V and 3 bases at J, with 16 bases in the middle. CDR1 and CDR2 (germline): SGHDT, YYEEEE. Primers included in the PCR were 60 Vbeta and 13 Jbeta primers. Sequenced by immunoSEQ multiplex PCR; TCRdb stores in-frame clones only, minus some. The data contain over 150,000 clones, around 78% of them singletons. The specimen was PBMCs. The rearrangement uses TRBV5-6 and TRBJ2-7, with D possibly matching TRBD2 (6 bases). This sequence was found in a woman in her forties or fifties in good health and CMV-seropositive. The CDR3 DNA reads TGTGCCAGCACCTGGGGACTTGGAAGCTACGAGCAGTACTTC. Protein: CASTWGLGSYEQYF.